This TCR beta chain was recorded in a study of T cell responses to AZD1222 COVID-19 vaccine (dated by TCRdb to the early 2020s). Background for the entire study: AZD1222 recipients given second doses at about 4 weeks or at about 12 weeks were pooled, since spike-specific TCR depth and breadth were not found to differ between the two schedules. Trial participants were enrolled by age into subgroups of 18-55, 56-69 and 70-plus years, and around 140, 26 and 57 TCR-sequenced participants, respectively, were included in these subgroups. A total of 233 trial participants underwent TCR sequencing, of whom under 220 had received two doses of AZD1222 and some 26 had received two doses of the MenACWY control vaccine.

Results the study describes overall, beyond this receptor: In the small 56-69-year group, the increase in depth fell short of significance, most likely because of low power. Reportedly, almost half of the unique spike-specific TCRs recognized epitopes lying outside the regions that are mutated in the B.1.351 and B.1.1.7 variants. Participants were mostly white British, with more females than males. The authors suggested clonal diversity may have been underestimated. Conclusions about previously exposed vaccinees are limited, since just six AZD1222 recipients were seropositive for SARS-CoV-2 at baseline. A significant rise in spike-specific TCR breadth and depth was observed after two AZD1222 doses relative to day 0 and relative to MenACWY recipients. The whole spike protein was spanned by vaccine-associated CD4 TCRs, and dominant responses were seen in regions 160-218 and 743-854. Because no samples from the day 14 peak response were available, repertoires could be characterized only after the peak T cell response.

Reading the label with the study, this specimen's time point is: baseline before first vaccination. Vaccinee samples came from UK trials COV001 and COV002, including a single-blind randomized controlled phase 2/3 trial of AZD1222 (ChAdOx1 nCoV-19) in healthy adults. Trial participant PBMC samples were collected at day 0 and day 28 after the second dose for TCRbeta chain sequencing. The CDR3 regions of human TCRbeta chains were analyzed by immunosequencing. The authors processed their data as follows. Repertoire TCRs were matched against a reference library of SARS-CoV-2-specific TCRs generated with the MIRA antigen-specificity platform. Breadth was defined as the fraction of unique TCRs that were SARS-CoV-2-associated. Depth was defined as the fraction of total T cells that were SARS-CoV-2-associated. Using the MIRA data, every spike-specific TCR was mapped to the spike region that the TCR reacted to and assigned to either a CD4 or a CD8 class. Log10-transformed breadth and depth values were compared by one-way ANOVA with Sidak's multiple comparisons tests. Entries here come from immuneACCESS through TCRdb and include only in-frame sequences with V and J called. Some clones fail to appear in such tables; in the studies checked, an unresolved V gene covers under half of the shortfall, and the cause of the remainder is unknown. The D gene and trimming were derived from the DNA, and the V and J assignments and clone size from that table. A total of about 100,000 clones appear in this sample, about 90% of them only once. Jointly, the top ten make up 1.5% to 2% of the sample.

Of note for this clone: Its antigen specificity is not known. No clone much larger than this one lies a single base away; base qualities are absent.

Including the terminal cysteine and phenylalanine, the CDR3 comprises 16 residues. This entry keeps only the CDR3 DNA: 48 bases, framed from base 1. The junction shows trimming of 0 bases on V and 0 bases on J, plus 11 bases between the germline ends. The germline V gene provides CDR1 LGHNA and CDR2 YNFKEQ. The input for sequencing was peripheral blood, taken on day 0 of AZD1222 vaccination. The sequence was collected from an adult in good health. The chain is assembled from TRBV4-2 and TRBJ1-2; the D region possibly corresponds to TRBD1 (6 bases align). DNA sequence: TGTGCCAGCAGCCAAGAATGGACAGACACTAACTATGGCTACACCTTC. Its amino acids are CASSQEWTDTNYGYTF.